This T cell receptor (beta chain) was obtained from a study of CD8 T cells in ankylosing spondylitis. Study results and limitations: Researchers reportedly found disease-linked clones significantly enriched in matched ankylosing spondylitis synovial fluid. Disease-linked clones proved CD8+ and comparatively uncommon in peripheral blood.

This clonotype was seen repeatedly, ten times or more. Antigen: not known. Germline and junction disagree at one end, which may indicate a read error. With molecular barcodes, quantitative 5'-RACE was used to make the TCR beta libraries. MiXCR, run by TCRdb on the 5' RACE reads, gives a single entry per CDR3 protein. Altogether 150,000 to 200,000 distinct CDR3 sequences are present, about 16% being singletons, with the ten largest covering approximately 7.8%. The sample was blood, either unsorted or a sorted T cell fraction (not recorded which). This receptor was taken from a male donor with ankylosing spondylitis or in good health (not recorded which).

DNA of the CDR3: TGTGCCAGCAGCTTAGTGCAGGGTAACAATGGCTACACCTTC. Its protein product is CASSLVQGNNGYTF. J is TRBJ1-2 and V is TRBV7-8, with D possibly matching TRBD1 (5 bases). The germline V gene has CDR1 SGHVS and CDR2 FQNEAQ. The CDR3 consists of 14 residues.